The 9 T cell receptor beta chains below come from one sample, sequenced in a study of Ad26.COV2.S vaccination and SARS-CoV-2 variants. Stated treatment: approximately 18 received Ad26.COV2.S at low or high dose, single or two shots; five or six received placebo; per-sample allocation not given. Each sample was drawn 63 days after the first injection (of vaccine or placebo). The repertoire was sequenced with immunoSEQ multiplex PCR; TCRdb's copy has only in-frame clones and lacks some. The sample shows hundreds of thousands of clones, roughly 86% of them seen only once. This specimen was peripheral blood, taken in a trial of Ad26.COV2.S vaccine versus placebo. These receptors were collected from a person aged 18-60 years who received the Ad26.COV2.S COVID-19 vaccine or a placebo.

This clone was detected a few times. One junction end disagrees with the germline gene, perhaps due to a read error. This chain connects TRBV30 to TRBJ2-7; 8 positions agree with TRBD1. Germline V lookup: CDR1 GTSNPN, CDR2 SVGIG (reference sequence). The CDR3 loop spans 13 amino acids. The CDR3 region is CAWSPLSTGAPIF. CDR3 bases: TGTGCCTGGAGTCCCTTGTCGACAGGGGCCCCCATTTTC.

This chain uses TRBV20-1 with TRBJ1-2, with D possibly matching TRBD1 (6 bases). There are 11 residues in the CDR3. V was trimmed by 7 bases and J by 4 bases, leaving 10 bases between them. Germline CDR1 reads DFQATT; CDR2 reads SNEGSKA (reference sequence). The CDR3 loop reads CSGRGAYGYTF. The CDR3 nucleotides are TGCAGTGGCAGGGGCGCCTATGGCTACACCTTC.

This chain connects TRBV6-5 to TRBJ1-2; D perhaps matches TRBD1 (5 bases). Per germline, CDR1 MNHEY and CDR2 SVGAGI. The CDR3 has 15 residues. With 2 bases removed from V and 6 bases from J, the gap between germline ends came to 16 bases. CDR3 sequence (DNA): TGTGCCAGCAGTTACACAACGGCGGGGGGAGATGGCTACACCTTC. Translating it yields CASSYTTAGGDGYTF.

The chain combines TRBV5-4 with TRBJ2-7, with D uncertain. CDR1 is SGHNT, CDR2 YYREEE, per germline (reference sequence). This CDR3 contains 12 residues. V shed 0 bases and J shed 6 bases, with 7 bases lying between them. CDR3 DNA sequence: TGTGCCAGCAGCTTGGACGGTGGCGAGCAGTACTTC. Translated, it gives CASSLDGGEQYF.

The rearrangement joins TRBV6-1 to TRBJ1-5; D remains ambiguous. The CDR3 extends over 13 amino acids. Germline CDR1 MNHNS, CDR2 SASEGT. Trimming stripped 3 bases from V and 9 bases from J, with 12 bases between. The CDR3 is CASSDQILGPQHF. CDR3 nucleotide sequence: TGTGCCAGCAGTGACCAGATCCTTGGGCCCCAGCATTTT.

The rearrangement uses TRBV7-2 and TRBJ2-3, with D maybe TRBD2 (6 bases). V lost 1 base, J lost 6 bases, and 8 bases lay in between. The germline gives CDR1 SGHTA, CDR2 FQGNSA. This CDR3 is built from 13 residues. CDR3 bases: TGTGCCAGCAGCTTAGTTCTAGCGGATACGCAGTATTTT. Amino acids: CASSLVLADTQYF.

The genes are TRBV3-1 (or the pseudogene TRBV3-2) and TRBJ1-2; D is perhaps TRBD1 (5 bases). Germline V gene data show CDR1 as LGHDT and CDR2 as YNNKEL (reference sequence). V was trimmed by 1 base and J by 4 bases, leaving 10 bases between them. This CDR3 comprises 14 residues. The CDR3 DNA reads as TGTGCCAGCAGCCAAGTGGTGGGGCTCTATGGCTACACCTTC. Translation gives CASSQVVGLYGYTF.

The gene calls are TRBV5-4 and TRBJ1-2; D unclear. Trimming pared 4 bases from V and 9 bases from J, leaving 22 bases between. This CDR3 region has 15 residues. CDR1 is SGHNT, CDR2 YYREEE, per germline (reference sequence). Here the CDR3 reads CASSEVVGSLLRYTF. The CDR3 DNA sequence: TGTGCCAGCAGCGAAGTGGTGGGCAGCCTGTTACGCTACACCTTC.

V is TRBV30 and J is TRBJ1-3, with unresolved D. CDR1 and CDR2 (germline): GTSNPN, SVGIG (reference sequence). Trimming took off 4 bases at V and 4 bases at J, with 8 bases between the two ends. This CDR3 has 12 amino acids. The CDR3 region has the DNA TGTGCCTGGATAGAAGGGGGAAACACCATATATTTT. This encodes CAWIEGGNTIYF.